One and the same sample provided the 5 T cell receptor beta chains below, sequenced in a study of blood T cell repertoires in COVID-19. Produced via immunoSEQ multiplex PCR; TCRdb's table is partial and in-frame only. The repertoire holds around 60,000 clones, with 91% as singletons. Sequencing was performed on peripheral blood. These receptors came from a man aged 60 to 75 with acute or convalescent COVID-19.

This chain links TRBV7-5 with TRBJ1-3; the table gives TRBD1 as D, unverified against the DNA. TRBV7-5 is deemed a pseudogene. This CDR3 is built from 12 residues. The CDR3 reads CSSGDSGNTIYF. The CDR3 DNA reads TGTAGTTCAGGCGACTCTGGAAACACCATATATTTT.

The gene calls are TRBV7-3 and TRBJ2-1, with TRBD2 as a possible D gene (5 bases). Germline CDR1 SGHTA, CDR2 FQGTGA. The CDR3 is made up of 14 amino acids. V lost 5 bases and J lost 6, with 14 bases in between. The CDR3 spells CASSPLGSINEQFF. In nucleotides, the CDR3 is TGTGCCAGCAGCCCCTTGGGGAGTATCAATGAGCAGTTCTTC.

The DNA for the CDR3 is TGTGCCAGTACTAAGGGGACAGGGGGCTTAAGCTACGAGCAGTACTTC. Translating it yields CASTKGTGGLSYEQYF. The rearrangement joins TRBV19 to TRBJ2-7, with TRBD1 identical over 12 bases. V was clipped by 7 bases and J by 3 bases; unmatched bases: 10. The CDR3 contains 16 residues. The germline gives CDR1 LNHDA, CDR2 SQIVND (reference sequence). Drawing the rest from reference TRBV19 and TRBJ2-7, the complete variable domain is DGGITQSPKYLFRKEGQNVTLSCEQNLNHDAMYWYRQDPGQGLRLIYYSQIVNDFQKGDIAEGYSVSREKKESFPLTVTSAQKNPTAFYLCASTKGTGGLSYEQYFGPGTRLTVT.

The chain combines TRBV6-5 with TRBJ1-4; 8 bases agree with TRBD1. The CDR3 totals 14 residues. Germline CDR1 and CDR2: MNHEY and SVGAGI. Unmatched junction bases numbered 4, after V lost 5 bases and J lost 5 bases. CDR3 bases: TGTGCCAGCAGTCCCCGGACAGGGAATGAAAAACTGTTTTTT. Protein sequence: CASSPRTGNEKLFF.

V and J are TRBV7-8 and TRBJ2-2; D is perhaps TRBD2 (5 bases). This CDR3 comprises 16 residues. V shed 1 base and J shed 3 bases, with 12 bases lying between them. The germline CDR1 and CDR2 sequences are SGHVS and FQNEAQ. The CDR3 spells CASSLDTGLDTGELFF. In DNA form, the CDR3 reads TGTGCCAGCAGCTTAGATACGGGGTTGGACACCGGGGAGCTGTTTTTT.